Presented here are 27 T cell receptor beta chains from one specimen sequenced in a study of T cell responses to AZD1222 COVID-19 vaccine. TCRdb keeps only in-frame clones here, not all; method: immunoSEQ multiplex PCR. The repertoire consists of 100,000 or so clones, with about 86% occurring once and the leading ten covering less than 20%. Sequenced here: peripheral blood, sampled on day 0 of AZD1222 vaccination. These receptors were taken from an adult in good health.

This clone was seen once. The CDR3 is CASSDRTVSPLHF. The CDR3 DNA sequence: TGTGCCAGCAGCGATAGGACAGTATCACCCCTCCACTTT. The genes are TRBV3-1 (or the pseudogene TRBV3-2) and TRBJ1-6; weak D call: TRBD1 (6 bases). CDR1 and CDR2 from the germline V gene are LGHDT and YNNKEL (reference sequence). V gave up 5 bases and J gave up 10 bases, with 12 bases separating them. This CDR3 is built from 13 residues.

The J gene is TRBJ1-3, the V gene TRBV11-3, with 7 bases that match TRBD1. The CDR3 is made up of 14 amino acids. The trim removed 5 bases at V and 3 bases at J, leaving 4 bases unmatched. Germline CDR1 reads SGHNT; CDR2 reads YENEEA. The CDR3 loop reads CASSPQGYGNTIYF. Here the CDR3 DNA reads TGTGCCAGCAGCCCACAGGGGTATGGAAACACCATATATTTT.

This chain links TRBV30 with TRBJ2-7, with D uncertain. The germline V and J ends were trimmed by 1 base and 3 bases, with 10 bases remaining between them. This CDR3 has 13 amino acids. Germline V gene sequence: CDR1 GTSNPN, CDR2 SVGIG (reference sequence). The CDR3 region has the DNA TGTGCCTGGAGTGCGAGCGCCAACTACGAGCAGTACTTC. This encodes CAWSASANYEQYF.

Here the CDR3 reads CSVSSTGGRTEAFF. CDR3 bases: TGCAGCGTTTCTTCGACAGGGGGCCGCACTGAAGCTTTCTTT. The rearrangement uses TRBV29-1 and TRBJ1-1; the match to TRBD1 covers 10 bases. CDR3 length: 14 residues. Per the germline V gene, CDR1 is SQVTM and CDR2 is ANQGSEA. V shed 5 bases and J 4 bases; nucleotides not matched to a gene: 7. The full variable domain, its missing parts supplied by reference TRBV29-1 and TRBJ1-1, is SAVISQKPSRDICQRGTSLTIQCQVDSQVTMMFWYRQQPGQSLTLIATANQGSEATYESGFVIDKFPISRPNLTFSTLTVSNMSPEDSSIYLCSVSSTGGRTEAFFGQGTRLTVV.

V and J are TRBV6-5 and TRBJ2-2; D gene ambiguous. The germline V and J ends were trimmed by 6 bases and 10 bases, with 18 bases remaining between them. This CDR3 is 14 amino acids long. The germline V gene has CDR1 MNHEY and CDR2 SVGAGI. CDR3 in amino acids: CASRLASGSSELFF. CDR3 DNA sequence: TGTGCCAGCAGGCTCGCCTCGGGTTCTTCGGAGCTGTTTTTT.

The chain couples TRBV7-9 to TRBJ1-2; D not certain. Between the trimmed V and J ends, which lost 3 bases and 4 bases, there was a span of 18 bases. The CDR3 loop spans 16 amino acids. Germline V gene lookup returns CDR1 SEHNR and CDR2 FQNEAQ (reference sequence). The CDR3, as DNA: TGTGCCAGCAGCTTGGACGTCCTCACGCCGACCTATGGCTACACCTTC. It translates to CASSLDVLTPTYGYTF.

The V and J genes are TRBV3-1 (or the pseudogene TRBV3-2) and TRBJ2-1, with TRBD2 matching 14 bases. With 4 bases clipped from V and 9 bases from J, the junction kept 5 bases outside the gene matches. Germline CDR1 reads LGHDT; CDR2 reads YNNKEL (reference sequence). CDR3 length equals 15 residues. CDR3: CASSPGTSGRGEQFF. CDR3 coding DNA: TGTGCCAGCAGCCCAGGGACTAGCGGGAGAGGTGAGCAGTTCTTC.

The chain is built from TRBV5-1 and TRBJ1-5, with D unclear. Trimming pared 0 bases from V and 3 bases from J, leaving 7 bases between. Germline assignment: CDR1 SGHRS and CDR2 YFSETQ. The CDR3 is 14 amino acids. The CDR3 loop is CASSLDAANQPQHF. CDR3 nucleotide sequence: TGCGCCAGCAGCTTGGATGCTGCCAATCAGCCCCAGCATTTT.

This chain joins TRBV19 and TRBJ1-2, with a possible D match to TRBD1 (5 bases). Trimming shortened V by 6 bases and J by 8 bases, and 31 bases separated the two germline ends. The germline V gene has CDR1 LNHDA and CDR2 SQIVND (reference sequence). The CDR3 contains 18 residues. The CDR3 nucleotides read TGTGCCAGTAGGCCACCACCCTGGGACGGTCGCGGTTTCCAGGGCTACACCTTC. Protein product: CASRPPPWDGRGFQGYTF.

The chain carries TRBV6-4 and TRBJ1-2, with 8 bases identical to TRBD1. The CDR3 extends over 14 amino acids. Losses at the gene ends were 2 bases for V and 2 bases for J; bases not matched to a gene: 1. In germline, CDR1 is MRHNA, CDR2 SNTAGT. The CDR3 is CASSDGQGNYGYTF. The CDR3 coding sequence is TGTGCCAGCAGTGACGGACAGGGCAACTATGGCTACACCTTC.

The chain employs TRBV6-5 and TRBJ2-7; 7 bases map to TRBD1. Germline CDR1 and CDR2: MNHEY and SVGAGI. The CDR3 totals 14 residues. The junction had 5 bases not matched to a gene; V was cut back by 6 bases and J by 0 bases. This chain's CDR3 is CASSTGESSYEQYF. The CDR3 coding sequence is TGTGCCAGCAGCACAGGGGAGAGCTCCTACGAGCAGTACTTC.

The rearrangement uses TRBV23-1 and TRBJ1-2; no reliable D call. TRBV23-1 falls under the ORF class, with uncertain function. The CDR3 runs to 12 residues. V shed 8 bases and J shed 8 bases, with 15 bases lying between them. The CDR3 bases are TGCGCCAGCCCATGGGGAAACGGGGGCTACACCTTC. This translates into CASPWGNGGYTF.

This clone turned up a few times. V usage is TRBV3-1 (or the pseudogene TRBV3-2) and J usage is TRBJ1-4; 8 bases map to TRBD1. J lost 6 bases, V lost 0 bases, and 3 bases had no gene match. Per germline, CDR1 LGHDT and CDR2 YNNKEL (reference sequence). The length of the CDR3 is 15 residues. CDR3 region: CASSQEQGGDEKLFF. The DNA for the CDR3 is TGTGCCAGCAGCCAAGAACAGGGGGGGGATGAAAAACTGTTTTTT.

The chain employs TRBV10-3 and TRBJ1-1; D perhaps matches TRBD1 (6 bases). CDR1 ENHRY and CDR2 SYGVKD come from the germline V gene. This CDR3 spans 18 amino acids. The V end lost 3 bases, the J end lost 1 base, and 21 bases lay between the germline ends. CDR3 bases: TGTGCCATCAGTGACCCAATTAGGGGGGTAGGTAGGAACACTGAAGCTTTCTTT. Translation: CAISDPIRGVGRNTEAFF.

This CDR3 is CASSLAGGLWTEAFF. CDR3 nucleotide sequence: TGCGCCAGCAGCTTGGCCGGCGGGTTATGGACTGAAGCTTTCTTT. The chain joins TRBV5-1 to TRBJ1-1; D unclear. Germline V lookup: CDR1 SGHRS, CDR2 YFSETQ. The V and J ends lost 0 bases and 5 bases respectively, with 14 bases between them. The CDR3 extends over 15 amino acids.

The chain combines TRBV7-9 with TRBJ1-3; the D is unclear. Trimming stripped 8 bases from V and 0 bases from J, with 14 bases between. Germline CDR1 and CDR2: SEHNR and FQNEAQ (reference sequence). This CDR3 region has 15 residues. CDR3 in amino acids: CASDPPSPSGNTIYF. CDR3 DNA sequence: TGTGCCAGCGATCCACCGAGCCCCTCTGGAAACACCATATATTTT.

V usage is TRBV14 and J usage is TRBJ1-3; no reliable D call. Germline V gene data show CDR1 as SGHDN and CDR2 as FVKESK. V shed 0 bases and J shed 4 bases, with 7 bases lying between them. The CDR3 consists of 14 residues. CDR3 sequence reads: CASSQDVRGNTIYF. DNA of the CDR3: TGTGCCAGCAGCCAAGACGTCAGGGGAAACACCATATATTTT.

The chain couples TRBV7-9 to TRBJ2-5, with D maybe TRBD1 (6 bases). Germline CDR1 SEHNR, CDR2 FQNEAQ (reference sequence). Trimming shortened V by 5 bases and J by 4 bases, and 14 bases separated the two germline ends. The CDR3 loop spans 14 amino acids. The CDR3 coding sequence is TGTGCCAGCAGCACTTTTGGGGGCCGAGAGACCCAGTACTTC. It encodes CASSTFGGRETQYF.

The DNA of the CDR3 is TGTGCCAGCAGTGAAGCGGTCAGTACAACTAATGAAAAACTGTTTTTT. Translation gives CASSEAVSTTNEKLFF. This chain joins TRBV6-1 and TRBJ1-4; no reliable D call. Germline values: CDR1 MNHNS, CDR2 SASEGT. The CDR3 runs 16 residues. Trimming removed 0 bases from V and 0 bases from J, with 8 bases in between.

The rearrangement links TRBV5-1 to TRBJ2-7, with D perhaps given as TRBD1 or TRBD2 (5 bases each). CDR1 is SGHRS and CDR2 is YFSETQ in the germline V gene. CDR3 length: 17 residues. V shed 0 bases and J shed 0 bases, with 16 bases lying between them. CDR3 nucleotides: TGCGCCAGCAGCTTGGCCGGGGCGTCGGGGAGCTCCTACGAGCAGTACTTC. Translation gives CASSLAGASGSSYEQYF. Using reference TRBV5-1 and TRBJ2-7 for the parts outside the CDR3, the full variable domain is KAGVTQTPRYLIKTRGQQVTLSCSPISGHRSVSWYQQTPGQGLQFLFEYFSETQRNKGNFPGRFSGRQFSNSRSEMNVSTLELGDSALYLCASSLAGASGSSYEQYFGPGTRLTVT.

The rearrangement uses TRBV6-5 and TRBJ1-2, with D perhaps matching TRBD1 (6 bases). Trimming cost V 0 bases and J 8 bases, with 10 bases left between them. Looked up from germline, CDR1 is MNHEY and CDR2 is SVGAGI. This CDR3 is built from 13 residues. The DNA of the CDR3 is TGTGCCAGCAGTTACTCTGGACAGTCGGGCTACACCTTC. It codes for CASSYSGQSGYTF.

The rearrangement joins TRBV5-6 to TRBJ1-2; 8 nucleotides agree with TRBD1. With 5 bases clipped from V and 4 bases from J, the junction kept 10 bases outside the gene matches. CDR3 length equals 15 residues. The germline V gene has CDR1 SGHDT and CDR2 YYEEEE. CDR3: CASSTTTGTGYGYTF. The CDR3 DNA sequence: TGTGCCAGCAGTACTACTACCGGGACAGGCTATGGCTACACCTTC.

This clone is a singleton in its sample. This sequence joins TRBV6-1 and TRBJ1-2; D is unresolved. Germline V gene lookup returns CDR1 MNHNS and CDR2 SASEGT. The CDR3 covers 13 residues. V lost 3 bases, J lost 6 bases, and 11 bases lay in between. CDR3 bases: TGTGCCAGCAGTGACCAACGGCTTAATGGCTACACCTTC. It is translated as CASSDQRLNGYTF.

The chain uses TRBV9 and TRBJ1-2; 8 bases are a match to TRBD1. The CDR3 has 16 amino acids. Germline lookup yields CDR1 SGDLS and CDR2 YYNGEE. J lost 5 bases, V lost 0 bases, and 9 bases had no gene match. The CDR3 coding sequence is TGTGCCAGCAGCGTAGGCCAGGGGGCTGCCTTGTATGGCTACACCTTC. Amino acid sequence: CASSVGQGAALYGYTF.

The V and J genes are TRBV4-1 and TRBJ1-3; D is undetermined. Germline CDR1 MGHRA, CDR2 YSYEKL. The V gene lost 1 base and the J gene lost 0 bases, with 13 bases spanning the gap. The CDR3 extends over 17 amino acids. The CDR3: CASSQGGIAGSGNTIYF. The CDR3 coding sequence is TGCGCCAGCAGCCAAGGCGGGATTGCAGGCTCTGGAAACACCATATATTTT.

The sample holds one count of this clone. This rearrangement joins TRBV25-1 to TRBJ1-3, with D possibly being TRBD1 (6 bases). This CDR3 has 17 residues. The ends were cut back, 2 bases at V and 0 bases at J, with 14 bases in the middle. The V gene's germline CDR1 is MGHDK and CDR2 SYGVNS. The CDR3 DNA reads TGTGCCAGCAGTGAACCCGACAGGCCTTTCTCTGGAAACACCATATATTTT. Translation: CASSEPDRPFSGNTIYF.

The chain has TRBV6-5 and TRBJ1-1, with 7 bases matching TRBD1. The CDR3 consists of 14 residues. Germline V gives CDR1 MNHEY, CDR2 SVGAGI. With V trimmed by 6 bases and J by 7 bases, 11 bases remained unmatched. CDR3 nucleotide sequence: TGTGCCAGCAGCTCCCCCGGGACAGCGTATGAAGCTTTCTTT. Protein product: CASSSPGTAYEAFF.